What follows are 5 T cell receptor beta chains derived from one specimen sequenced in a study of response to subunit inactivated influenza vaccine listed by TCRdb under 2018. Libraries came from RT-PCR. Sequenced on an Illumina HiSeq 2500. TCRdb reprocessing: public reads trimmed at Q25 with fastp, clones called with MiXCR, in-frame beta chains kept. Identical CDR3 proteins give one entry, which carries the most common genes and DNA. The table for this sample lists under 550,000 distinct CDR3 sequences; approximately 7.1% of them were counted only once. 10% to 15% of the sample comes from the top ten. The specimen comprised PBMCs from blood, sampled less than 30 months after vaccination. The receptors shown here come from a man aged 50 to 69 who received an inactivated influenza vaccine. Donor details come from another sample of the same person, matched by shared clones.

The chain uses TRBV4-2 and TRBJ1-3; a possible D gene is TRBD1 (6 bases). Germline assignment: CDR1 LGHNA and CDR2 YNFKEQ. The V end was cut by 4 bases, the J end by 0 bases, with 13 bases between. The CDR3 sequence is 16 residues long. The chain's CDR3 is CASSRDIPISGNTIYF. The DNA for the CDR3 is TGTGCCAGCAGCCGGGACATCCCCATCTCTGGAAACACCATATATTTT.

The V call is TRBV20-1, the J call TRBJ2-3, with 8 positions matching TRBD1. The germline gives CDR1 DFQATT, CDR2 SNEGSKA (reference sequence). The junction had 6 bases not matched to a gene; V was cut back by 2 bases and J by 2 bases. The CDR3 spans 15 residues. The CDR3 coding sequence is TGCAGTGCTAGAAAAATGACAGGGGACACAGATACGCAGTATTTT. The encoded protein is CSARKMTGDTDTQYF.

This chain connects TRBV5-1 to TRBJ2-3; TRBD1 or TRBD2 may be the D gene (5 bases each). CDR1 is SGHRS, CDR2 YFSETQ, per germline. This CDR3 region has 18 residues. The V end was cut by 5 bases, the J end by 3 bases, with 25 bases between. The CDR3 bases are TGCGCCAGCAGTTACTCGGGGCTAGGCGGAAAATTAACAGATACGCAGTATTTT. Its translation is CASSYSGLGGKLTDTQYF.

Only a few counts were recorded for this clonotype. The chain carries TRBV5-1 and TRBJ2-7, with a tentative D call TRBD2 (6 bases). The CDR3 is 14 amino acids. V shed 0 bases and J shed 3 bases, with 10 bases lying between them. CDR1 is SGHRS and CDR2 is YFSETQ in the germline V gene. CDR3 amino acids: CASSLDGGFYEQYF. CDR3 sequence (DNA): TGCGCCAGCAGCTTGGATGGGGGGTTCTACGAGCAGTACTTC. The complete variable domain, with remaining parts taken from reference TRBV5-1 and TRBJ2-7, reads KAGVTQTPRYLIKTRGQQVTLSCSPISGHRSVSWYQQTPGQGLQFLFEYFSETQRNKGNFPGRFSGRQFSNSRSEMNVSTLELGDSALYLCASSLDGGFYEQYFGPGTRLTVT.

At least ten counts were recorded for this clonotype. The rearrangement joins TRBV10-3 to TRBJ1-3, with 7 bases matching TRBD1. The CDR3 totals 15 residues. Germline assignment: CDR1 ENHRY and CDR2 SYGVKD. V gave up 0 bases and J gave up 1 base; unmatched junction bases: 0. This CDR3 is CAISESTGSGNTIYF. The CDR3 bases are TGTGCCATCAGTGAGTCGACAGGGTCTGGAAACACCATATATTTT.